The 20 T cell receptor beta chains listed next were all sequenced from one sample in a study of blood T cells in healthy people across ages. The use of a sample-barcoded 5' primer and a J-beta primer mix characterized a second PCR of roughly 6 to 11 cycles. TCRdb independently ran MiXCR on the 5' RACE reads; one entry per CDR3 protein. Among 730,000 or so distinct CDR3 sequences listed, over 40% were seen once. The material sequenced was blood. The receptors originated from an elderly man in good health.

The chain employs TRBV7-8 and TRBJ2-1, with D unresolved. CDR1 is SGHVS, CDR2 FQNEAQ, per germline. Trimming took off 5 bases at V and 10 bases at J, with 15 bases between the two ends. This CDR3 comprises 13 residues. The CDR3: CASSVDAAREQFF. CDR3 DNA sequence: TGTGCCAGCAGCGTGGATGCCGCTCGGGAGCAGTTCTTC.

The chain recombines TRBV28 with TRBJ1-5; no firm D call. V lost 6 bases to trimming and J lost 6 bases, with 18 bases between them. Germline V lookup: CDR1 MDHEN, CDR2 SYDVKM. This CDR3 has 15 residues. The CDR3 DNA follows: TGTGCCAGCAGCCTTGGACCGTCCACCGTTCAGCCCCAGCATTTT. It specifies CASSLGPSTVQPQHF.

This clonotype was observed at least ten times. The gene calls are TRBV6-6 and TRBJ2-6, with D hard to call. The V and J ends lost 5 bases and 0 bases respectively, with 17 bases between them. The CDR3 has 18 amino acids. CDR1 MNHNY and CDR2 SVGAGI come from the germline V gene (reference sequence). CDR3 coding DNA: TGTGCCAGCAGTCCCAATAATCCCTCTCTCTCTGGGGCCAACGTCCTGACTTTC. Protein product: CASSPNNPSLSGANVLTF.

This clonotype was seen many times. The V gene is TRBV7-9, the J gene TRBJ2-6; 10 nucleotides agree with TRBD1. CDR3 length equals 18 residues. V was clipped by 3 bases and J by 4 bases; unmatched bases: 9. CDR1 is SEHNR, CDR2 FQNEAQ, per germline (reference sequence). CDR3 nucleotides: TGTGCCAGCAGCTTTCAGACAGGGGGCGCATCCGGGGCCAACGTCCTGACTTTC. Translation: CASSFQTGGASGANVLTF.

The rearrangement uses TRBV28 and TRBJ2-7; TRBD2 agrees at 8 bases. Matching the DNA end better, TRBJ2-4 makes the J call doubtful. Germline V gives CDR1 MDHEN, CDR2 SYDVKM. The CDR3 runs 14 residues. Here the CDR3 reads CASSSTGLGGIQYF. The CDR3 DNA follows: TGTGCCAGCAGCTCTACGGGACTAGGGGGCATTCAGTACTTC.

This chain's CDR3 is CATSGDSGPSSYNEQFF. CDR3 DNA: TGTGCCACCAGTGGAGATAGCGGTCCGAGCTCCTACAATGAGCAGTTCTTC. The chain couples TRBV24-1 to TRBJ2-1, with D possibly TRBD2 on 6 matching bases. CDR3 length equals 17 residues. Between the trimmed V and J ends, which lost 5 bases and 0 bases, there was a span of 16 bases. The germline gives CDR1 KGHDR, CDR2 SFDVKD.

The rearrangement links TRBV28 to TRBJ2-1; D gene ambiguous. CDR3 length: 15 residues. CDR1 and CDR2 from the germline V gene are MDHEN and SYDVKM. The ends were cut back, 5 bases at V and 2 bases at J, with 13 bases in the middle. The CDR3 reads CASSPRTPPYNEQFF. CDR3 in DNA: TGTGCCAGCAGTCCCCGGACCCCCCCCTACAATGAGCAGTTCTTC.

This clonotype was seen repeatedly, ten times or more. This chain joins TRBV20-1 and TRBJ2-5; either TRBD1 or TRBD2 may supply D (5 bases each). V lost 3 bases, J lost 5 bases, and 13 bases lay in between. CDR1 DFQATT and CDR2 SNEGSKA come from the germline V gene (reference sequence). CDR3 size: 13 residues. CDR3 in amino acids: CSARSNWGETQYF. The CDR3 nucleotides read TGCAGTGCTAGGTCAAACTGGGGGGAGACCCAGTACTTC.

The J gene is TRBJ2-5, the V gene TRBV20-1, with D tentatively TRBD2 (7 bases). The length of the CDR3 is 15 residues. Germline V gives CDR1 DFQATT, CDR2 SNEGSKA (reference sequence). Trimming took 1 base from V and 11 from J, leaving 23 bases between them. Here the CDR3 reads CSARGRSSGAGEQYF. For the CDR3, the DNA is TGCAGTGCTAGAGGCCGGTCGTCGGGGGCGGGGGAGCAGTACTTC.

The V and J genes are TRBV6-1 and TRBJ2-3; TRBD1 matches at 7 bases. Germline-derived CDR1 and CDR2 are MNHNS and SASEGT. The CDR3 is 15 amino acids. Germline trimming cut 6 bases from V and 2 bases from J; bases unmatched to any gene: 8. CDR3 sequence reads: CASSSGTAHTDTQYF. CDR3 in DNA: TGTGCCAGCAGCTCCGGGACAGCACACACAGATACGCAGTATTTT.

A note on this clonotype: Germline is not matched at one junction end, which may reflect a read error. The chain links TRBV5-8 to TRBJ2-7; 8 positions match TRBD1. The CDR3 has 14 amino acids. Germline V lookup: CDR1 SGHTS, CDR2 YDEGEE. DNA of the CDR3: TGTGCCAGCAGCACCGGGACGGGACAGGAGACCCAGAACTTC. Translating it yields CASSTGTGQETQNF.

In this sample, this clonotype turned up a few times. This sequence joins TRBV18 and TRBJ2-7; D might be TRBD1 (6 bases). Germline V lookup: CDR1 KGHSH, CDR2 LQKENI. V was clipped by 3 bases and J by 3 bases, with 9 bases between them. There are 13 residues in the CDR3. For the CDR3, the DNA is TGTGCCAGCTCACCCGGACAGCACTACGAGCAGTACTTC. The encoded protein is CASSPGQHYEQYF.

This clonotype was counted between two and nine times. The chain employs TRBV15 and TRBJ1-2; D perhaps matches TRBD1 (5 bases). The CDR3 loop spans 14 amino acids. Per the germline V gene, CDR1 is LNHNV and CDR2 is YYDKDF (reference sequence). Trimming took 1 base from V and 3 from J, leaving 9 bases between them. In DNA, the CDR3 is TGTGCCACCAGCAGAGGGGGCGGAGACTATGGCTACACCTTC. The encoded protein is CATSRGGGDYGYTF.

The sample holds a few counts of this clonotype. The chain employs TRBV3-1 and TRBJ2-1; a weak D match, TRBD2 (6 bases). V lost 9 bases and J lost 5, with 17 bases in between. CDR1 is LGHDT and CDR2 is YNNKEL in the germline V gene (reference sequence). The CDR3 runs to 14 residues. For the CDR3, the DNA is TGTGCCAGTGCAGTAGCGGCCCTTAACAATGAGCAGTTCTTC. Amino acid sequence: CASAVAALNNEQFF.

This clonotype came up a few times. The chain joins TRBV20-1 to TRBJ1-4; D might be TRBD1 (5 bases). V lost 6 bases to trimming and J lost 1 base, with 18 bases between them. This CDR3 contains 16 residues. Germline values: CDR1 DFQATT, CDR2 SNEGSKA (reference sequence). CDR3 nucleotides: TGCAGTGCGCCTGAACTGTTGGGGGGAACTAATGAAAAACTGTTTTTT. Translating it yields CSAPELLGGTNEKLFF.

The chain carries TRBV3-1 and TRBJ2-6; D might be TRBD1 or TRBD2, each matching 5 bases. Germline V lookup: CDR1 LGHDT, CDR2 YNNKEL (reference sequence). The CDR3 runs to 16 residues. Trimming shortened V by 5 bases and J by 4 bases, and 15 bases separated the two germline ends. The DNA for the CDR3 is TGTGCCAGCAGCGAGATCGGGACGGCCGGGGCCAACGTCCTGACTTTC. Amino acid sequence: CASSEIGTAGANVLTF.

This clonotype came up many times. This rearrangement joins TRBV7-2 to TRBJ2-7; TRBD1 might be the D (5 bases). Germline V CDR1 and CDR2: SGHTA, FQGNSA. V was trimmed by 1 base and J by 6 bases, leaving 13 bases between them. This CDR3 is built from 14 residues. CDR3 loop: CASSLGRALSEQYF. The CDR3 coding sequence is TGTGCCAGCAGCTTAGGCAGGGCACTTTCCGAGCAGTACTTC.

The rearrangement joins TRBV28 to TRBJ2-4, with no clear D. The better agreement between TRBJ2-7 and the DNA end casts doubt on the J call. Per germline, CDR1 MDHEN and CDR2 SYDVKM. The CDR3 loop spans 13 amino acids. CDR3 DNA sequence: TGTGCCAGCAGTTTATCCCCAACGAACGAGCAGTACTTC. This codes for CASSLSPTNEQYF.

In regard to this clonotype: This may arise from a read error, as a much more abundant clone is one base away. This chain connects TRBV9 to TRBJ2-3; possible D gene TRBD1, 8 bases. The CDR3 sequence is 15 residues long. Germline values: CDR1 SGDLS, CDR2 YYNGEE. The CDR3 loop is CASSTREGGTGTQYF. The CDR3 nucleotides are TGTGCCAGCAGCACGAGGGAGGGGGGGACAGGTACGCAGTATTTT. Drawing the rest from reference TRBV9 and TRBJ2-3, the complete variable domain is DSGVTQTPKHLITATGQRVTLRCSPRSGDLSVYWYQQSLDQGLQFLIQYYNGEERAKGNILERFSAQQFPDLHSELNLSSLELGDSALYFCASSTREGGTGTQYFGPGTRLTVL.

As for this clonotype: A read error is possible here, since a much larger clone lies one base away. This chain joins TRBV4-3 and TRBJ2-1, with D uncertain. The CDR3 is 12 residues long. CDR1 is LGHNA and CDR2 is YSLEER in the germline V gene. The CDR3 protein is CAGSQDINEQFF. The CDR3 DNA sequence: TGCGCCGGCAGCCAAGATATCAATGAGCAGTTCTTC.